The 32 T cell receptor beta chains presented below share a single source sample, sequenced in a study of blood T cell repertoires in COVID-19. Here immunoSEQ multiplex PCR was the method, and the copy in TCRdb shows in-frame clones only, minus some. The sample lists approximately 99,000 clones, 55% to 75% occurring once. The sample consisted of peripheral blood. These TCRs come from a middle-aged woman with acute or convalescent COVID-19.

The genes are TRBV9 and TRBJ1-2; D is undetermined. Germline lookup yields CDR1 SGDLS and CDR2 YYNGEE. The V gene lost 0 bases and the J gene lost 5 bases, with 14 bases spanning the gap. This CDR3 has 15 amino acids. CDR3 in amino acids: CASSVDRRGLYGYTF. Written as DNA, the CDR3 is TGTGCCAGCAGCGTAGATAGGCGGGGTTTGTATGGCTACACCTTC.

The chain links TRBV24-1 to TRBJ2-5; 10 positions match TRBD1. Trimming cost V 4 bases and J 3 bases; bases outside gene matches: 4. Looked up from germline, CDR1 is KGHDR and CDR2 is SFDVKD. The CDR3 length is 15 residues. In nucleotides, the CDR3 is TGTGCCACCAGTGACCAGACAGGGGGCAAAGAGACCCAGTACTTC. Its protein product is CATSDQTGGKETQYF.

This rearrangement joins TRBV5-6 to TRBJ2-7; 8 nucleotides match TRBD2. In germline, CDR1 is SGHDT, CDR2 YYEEEE. V shed 4 bases, J shed 3 bases, and the junction held 6 bases outside the gene matches. The CDR3 totals 14 residues. The CDR3 reads CASSGPLAGYEQYF. The CDR3 DNA is TGTGCCAGCAGCGGCCCGCTAGCGGGCTACGAGCAGTACTTC.

The chain couples TRBV5-1 to TRBJ2-3; D may be TRBD2 (7 bases). Trimming took off 0 bases at V and 2 bases at J, with 10 bases between the two ends. The CDR3 runs to 15 residues. Germline V CDR1 and CDR2: SGHRS, YFSETQ. The CDR3 reads CASSLAGGITDTQYF. The CDR3 bases are TGCGCCAGCAGCTTGGCGGGGGGCATCACAGATACGCAGTATTTT.

The chain has TRBV7-2 and TRBJ2-5, with TRBD2 matching over 9 bases. V gave up 3 bases and J gave up 5 bases; unmatched junction bases: 4. The CDR3 loop spans 14 amino acids. Germline V gene lookup returns CDR1 SGHTA and CDR2 FQGNSA. CDR3 residues: CASSLASGVETQYF. Here the CDR3 DNA reads TGTGCCAGCAGCTTGGCTAGCGGGGTTGAGACCCAGTACTTC. The whole variable domain, filled in from reference TRBV7-2 and TRBJ2-5, reads GAGVSQSPSNKVTEKGKDVELRCDPISGHTALYWYRQSLGQGLEFLIYFQGNSAPDKSGLPSDRFSAERTGGSVSTLTIQRTQQEDSAVYLCASSLASGVETQYFGPGTRLLVL.

The chain employs TRBV4-3 and TRBJ2-1; possible D gene TRBD1, 5 bases. Trimming left V 0 bases short and J 4 bases short, with 22 bases between. This CDR3 contains 19 residues. From germline, CDR1 is LGHNA and CDR2 YSLEER. CDR3 bases: TGCGCCAGCAGCCAAGATTTGGGAAGTACAGGAACCAGTTACAATGAGCAGTTCTTC. This encodes CASSQDLGSTGTSYNEQFF.

J is TRBJ1-6 and V is TRBV10-3, with D perhaps TRBD1 (5 bases). Between the trimmed V and J ends, which lost 2 bases and 5 bases, there was a span of 10 bases. The CDR3 loop spans 15 amino acids. Germline V gene lookup returns CDR1 ENHRY and CDR2 SYGVKD. CDR3 in DNA: TGTGCCATCAGTGAGGGGGGGGGTGATAATTCACCCCTCCACTTT. Translated: CAISEGGGDNSPLHF.

Concerning this clone itself: Other DNA sequences in the same sample also yield this CDR3. The chain couples TRBV29-1 to TRBJ1-4; 7 bases map to TRBD1. The V gene's germline CDR1 is SQVTM and CDR2 ANQGSEA. There are 13 residues in the CDR3. With V trimmed by 4 bases and J by 5 bases, 4 bases remained unmatched. CDR3 region: CSVGQGRNEKLFF. For the CDR3, the DNA is TGCAGCGTTGGACAGGGACGGAATGAAAAACTGTTTTTT. Full variable domain (outside the CDR3, taken from reference TRBV29-1 and TRBJ1-4): SAVISQKPSRDICQRGTSLTIQCQVDSQVTMMFWYRQQPGQSLTLIATANQGSEATYESGFVIDKFPISRPNLTFSTLTVSNMSPEDSSIYLCSVGQGRNEKLFFGSGTQLSVL.

Only one count was recorded for this clone. The chain combines TRBV4-1 with TRBJ1-1, with 7 bases lining up with TRBD1. The V segment lost 0 bases and the J segment 4 bases; nucleotides outside the gene matches: 5. CDR1 is MGHRA and CDR2 is YSYEKL in the germline V gene. The CDR3 has 15 amino acids. Here the CDR3 reads CASSQDLRGSTEAFF. CDR3 sequence (DNA): TGCGCCAGCAGCCAAGACCTCAGGGGGAGCACTGAAGCTTTCTTT.

The chain links TRBV2 to TRBJ1-3, with D possibly TRBD1 on 5 matching bases. The CDR3 runs 14 residues. The V gene lost 4 bases and the J gene lost 0 bases, with 7 bases spanning the gap. Looked up from germline, CDR1 is SNHLY and CDR2 is FYNNEI. The CDR3 DNA sequence: TGTGCCAGCAGTGGACAGACCTCTGGAAACACCATATATTTT. This codes for CASSGQTSGNTIYF.

CDR3 region: CASSSPGQGAGEQYF. Here the CDR3 DNA reads TGTGCCAGCAGTTCACCCGGACAGGGGGCTGGGGAGCAGTACTTC. The V and J genes are TRBV28 and TRBJ2-7; 11 nucleotides match TRBD1. Trimming at V came to 4 bases and at J to 7 bases, leaving 9 bases not matched to a gene. CDR1 is MDHEN, CDR2 SYDVKM, per germline. The CDR3 runs to 15 residues.

The chain combines TRBV19 with TRBJ1-5, with a weak D call TRBD1 (5 bases). The CDR3 is made up of 12 amino acids. Trimming removed 6 bases from V and 7 bases from J, with 10 bases in between. Germline V gene sequence: CDR1 LNHDA, CDR2 SQIVND (reference sequence). The CDR3 DNA reads TGTGCCAGTAGCGACAGAGGCCAGCCCCAGCATTTT. Translating it yields CASSDRGQPQHF.

The chain joins TRBV6-5 to TRBJ1-1; 8 nucleotides line up with TRBD1. CDR1 and CDR2 from the germline V gene are MNHEY and SVGAGI. This CDR3 spans 14 amino acids. Germline trimming cut 7 bases from V and 4 bases from J; bases unmatched to any gene: 8. The CDR3, as DNA: TGTGCCAGCAAGCCAGGGGGCGGGGGCACTGAAGCTTTCTTT. Its translation: CASKPGGGGTEAFF.

This sequence joins TRBV5-1 and TRBJ2-3, with D possibly TRBD1 on 6 matching bases. The CDR3 covers 16 residues. V was cut by 0 bases and J by 4 bases, with 15 bases left in between. Germline V gives CDR1 SGHRS, CDR2 YFSETQ. CDR3 coding DNA: TGCGCCAGCAGCTTGGACGGGACACCAGGGGCAGATACGCAGTATTTT. It specifies CASSLDGTPGADTQYF.

The J gene is TRBJ1-4, the V gene TRBV11-2; a weak D match, TRBD1 (5 bases). The CDR3 has 13 residues. The germline V gene has CDR1 SGHAT and CDR2 FQNNGV. V dropped 5 bases and J dropped 10 bases, with 14 bases sitting between them. CDR3 sequence reads: CASSPVGEGKLFF. The CDR3 DNA reads as TGTGCCAGCAGCCCCGTGGGGGAGGGAAAACTGTTTTTT. Full variable domain (missing parts from reference TRBV11-2 and TRBJ1-4): EAGVAQSPRYKIIEKRQSVAFWCNPISGHATLYWYQQILGQGPKLLIQFQNNGVVDDSQLPKDRFSAERLKGVDSTLKIQPAKLEDSAVYLCASSPVGEGKLFFGSGTQLSVL.

This chain links TRBV19 with TRBJ2-5, with 8 bases matching TRBD1. Germline assignment: CDR1 LNHDA and CDR2 SQIVND (reference sequence). Trimming cost V 4 bases and J 5 bases; bases outside gene matches: 6. The CDR3 is made up of 14 amino acids. The CDR3 spells CASSSTGGYETQYF. As DNA, the CDR3 is TGTGCCAGTAGTAGTACAGGGGGTTATGAGACCCAGTACTTC.

The CDR3 is CASSPQGAMEQFF. In DNA form, the CDR3 reads TGTGCCAGCAGCCCACAGGGGGCTATGGAGCAGTTCTTC. The chain links TRBV12-3 or TRBV12-4 to TRBJ2-1; TRBD1 agrees at 9 bases. This CDR3 spans 13 amino acids. V was clipped by 6 bases and J by 10 bases; unmatched bases: 7.

This chain connects TRBV11-1 to TRBJ2-5, with D possibly matching TRBD2 (7 bases). The germline gives CDR1 SGHAT, CDR2 FQDESV (reference sequence). The CDR3 is 16 residues long. The germline V and J ends were trimmed by 1 base and 4 bases, with 16 bases remaining between them. Here the CDR3 DNA reads TGTGCCAGCAGCTTAGTGGTCTCGGGGGGCCTAGAGACCCAGTACTTC. Translated, it gives CASSLVVSGGLETQYF.

This clone turned up a few times. V usage is TRBV5-1 and J usage is TRBJ2-3; 11 bases are a match to TRBD2. Per the germline V gene, CDR1 is SGHRS and CDR2 is YFSETQ. The CDR3 is made up of 17 amino acids. V lost 0 bases, J lost 4 bases, and 7 bases stayed unmatched. CDR3 coding DNA: TGCGCCAGCAGCTTGGGAACTAGCGGGGGAGGGTCAGATACGCAGTATTTT. Translating it yields CASSLGTSGGGSDTQYF.

This chain joins TRBV7-2 and TRBJ1-6; the D gene is possibly TRBD1 (6 bases). Germline loops: CDR1 SGHTA, CDR2 FQGNSA. This CDR3 spans 16 amino acids. Trimming took off 0 bases at V and 5 bases at J, with 11 bases between the two ends. The CDR3: CASSLATRGNNSPLHF. Here the CDR3 DNA reads TGTGCCAGCAGCTTAGCGACCAGGGGAAATAATTCACCCCTCCACTTT. The whole variable domain, remainder taken from reference TRBV7-2 and TRBJ1-6, is GAGVSQSPSNKVTEKGKDVELRCDPISGHTALYWYRQSLGQGLEFLIYFQGNSAPDKSGLPSDRFSAERTGGSVSTLTIQRTQQEDSAVYLCASSLATRGNNSPLHFGNGTRLTVT.

V gene TRBV28 combines with J gene TRBJ1-4, with 7 bases fitting TRBD1. CDR3 length: 15 amino acids. Germline V gene lookup returns CDR1 MDHEN and CDR2 SYDVKM. Germline trimming cut 6 bases from V and 8 bases from J; bases unmatched to any gene: 12. This CDR3 reads CASRPTGDWGEKLFF. CDR3 bases: TGTGCCAGCAGACCTACAGGGGATTGGGGGGAAAAACTGTTTTTT.

The chain employs TRBV4-1 and TRBJ1-6, with unresolved D. CDR3 length: 18 amino acids. Germline values: CDR1 MGHRA, CDR2 YSYEKL. V lost 0 bases and J 4 bases, leaving 16 bases between the germline ends. The CDR3 DNA reads TGCGCCAGCAGCCAAGATCCCTTCGGTCCAATTTATAATTCACCCCTCCACTTT. This encodes CASSQDPFGPIYNSPLHF.

CDR3 in DNA: TGTGCCAGCAGTGAGGACAGGGATTCACCCCTCCACTTT. This codes for CASSEDRDSPLHF. The rearrangement joins TRBV5-4 to TRBJ1-6; 8 nucleotides align to TRBD1. Germline V lookup: CDR1 SGHNT, CDR2 YYREEE (reference sequence). The CDR3 contains 13 residues. The J segment lost 8 bases and the V segment lost 5 bases, leaving 3 bases of the junction unmatched.

CDR3 DNA: TGTGCCAGCAGCTTAGGACTAGCGGAAGAGACCCAGTACTTC. This gives the protein CASSLGLAEETQYF. This chain connects TRBV11-1 to TRBJ2-5; TRBD2 matches 9 bases. V shed 1 base and J 3 bases; nucleotides not matched to a gene: 0. Germline V CDR1 and CDR2: SGHAT, FQDESV (reference sequence). The CDR3 totals 14 residues.

The rearrangement uses TRBV28 and TRBJ1-3, with 10 bases aligning to TRBD1. Germline CDR1 is MDHEN and CDR2 is SYDVKM. Trimming removed 5 bases from V and 3 bases from J; junction bases left unmatched: 10. The CDR3 sequence is 17 residues long. CDR3 protein: CASSLTGTGVFGNTIYF. The CDR3, as DNA: TGTGCCAGCAGTCTCACCGGGACAGGGGTATTTGGAAACACCATATATTTT.

The rearrangement joins TRBV5-1 to TRBJ2-2; 13 nucleotides line up with TRBD2. Trimming at V came to 6 bases and at J to 0 bases, leaving 5 bases not matched to a gene. The CDR3 is made up of 17 amino acids. CDR1 and CDR2 from the germline V gene are SGHRS and YFSETQ. CDR3 sequence reads: CASTQLAGGTNTGELFF. The CDR3 nucleotides read TGCGCCAGCACCCAACTAGCGGGGGGGACGAACACCGGGGAGCTGTTTTTT.

This clone was detected many times. This chain joins TRBV2 and TRBJ2-2; D is unclear. V dropped 4 bases and J dropped 0 bases, with 9 bases sitting between them. The germline V gene encodes CDR1 SNHLY and CDR2 FYNNEI. The CDR3 length is 15 residues. The DNA of the CDR3 is TGTGCCAGCAGTGCCCAGAGCGCGAACACCGGGGAGCTGTTTTTT. Translating gives CASSAQSANTGELFF.

The J gene is TRBJ2-5, the V gene TRBV5-1, with D perhaps TRBD1 (6 bases). Germline lookup yields CDR1 SGHRS and CDR2 YFSETQ. The CDR3 runs to 14 residues. Trimming pared 1 base from V and 5 bases from J, leaving 12 bases between. The CDR3 bases are TGCGCCAGCAGCTTGCGTCAGGGGACCGAGACCCAGTACTTC. This encodes CASSLRQGTETQYF.

This clone was seen repeatedly, ten times or more. Other DNA sequences from this sample encode an identical CDR3 as well. The V gene is TRBV9, the J gene TRBJ2-2; no definite D call. The V gene lost 2 bases and the J gene lost 6 bases, with 5 bases spanning the gap. This CDR3 comprises 12 residues. Germline V CDR1 and CDR2: SGDLS, YYNGEE. The CDR3 DNA follows: TGTGCCAGCAGCGTGGCTGCCGGGGAGCTGTTTTTT. Protein: CASSVAAGELFF.

This clone was seen a few times. The CDR3: CASSLEQYNSPLHF. DNA of the CDR3: TGTGCCAGCAGCTTGGAACAATATAATTCACCCCTCCACTTT. V gene TRBV5-4 combines with J gene TRBJ1-6, with unresolved D. Germline CDR1 reads SGHNT; CDR2 reads YYREEE (reference sequence). The CDR3 length is 14 residues. The ends were cut back, 0 bases at V and 4 bases at J, with 5 bases in the middle.

The chain joins TRBV5-5 to TRBJ1-4; unclear D gene. CDR1 and CDR2 (germline): SGHKS, YYEKEE (reference sequence). This CDR3 region has 12 residues. Trimming cost V 2 bases and J 6 bases, with 5 bases left between them. The CDR3 spells CASSFGYEKLFF. The CDR3 DNA is TGTGCCAGCAGCTTCGGGTATGAAAAACTGTTTTTT. Supplemented by reference TRBV5-5 and TRBJ1-4, the full variable domain reads DAGVTQSPTHLIKTRGQQVTLRCSPISGHKSVSWYQQVLGQGPQFIFQYYEKEERGRGNFPDRFSARQFPNYSSELNVNALLLGDSALYLCASSFGYEKLFFGSGTQLSVL.

The rearrangement links TRBV5-1 to TRBJ2-7; TRBD1 matches 8 bases. The CDR3 length is 14 residues. V shed 4 bases, J shed 2 bases, and the junction held 5 bases outside the gene matches. From germline, CDR1 is SGHRS and CDR2 YFSETQ. The CDR3 DNA is TGCGCCAGCAGCCTCGGGACAGGAACCTACGAGCAGTACTTC. Encoded protein: CASSLGTGTYEQYF.